This T cell receptor beta chain derives from a study of cytomegalovirus exposure and HLA in healthy donors. General study results and limits: In a later analysis, approximately 18,000 TCR beta sequences were associated with HLA alleles at 0.05 false discovery rate.

This CDR3 is 16 amino acids long. J was trimmed by 4 bases and V by 2 bases; bases with no gene match: 6. Germline CDR1 LGHNA, CDR2 YSLEER. This clone occurred a few times. What it binds is unknown. PCR was performed using 60 Vbeta and 13 Jbeta primers. Measured with immunoSEQ multiplex PCR; TCRdb has only the in-frame clones, and not every one. The table has over 150,000 clones, around four fifths seen once. Sequenced sample: PBMCs. The sequence was collected from a woman aged 45-60 years in good health and CMV-seronegative. V and J are TRBV4-3 and TRBJ2-3, with 10 bases that match TRBD2. In DNA form, the CDR3 reads TGCGCCAGCAGCCAAATAACTAGCGGGGAGGCAGATACGCAGTATTTT. Encoded protein: CASSQITSGEADTQYF.